The rows below give T cell receptor beta chains drawn from one sample of a study of graft-versus-host responses after intestinal transplantation. These TCRs' antigens remain unknown. This table comes from immunoSEQ multiplex PCR, and its TCRdb copy is limited to in-frame clones, with some not included. The sample consists of under 150,000 clones, around 95% of them appearing once. The specimen comprised unstimulated CD8+ T cells sorted from spleen or lymph node cells, sampled before intestinal transplant. The receptor source for this set is a human donor who received an intestinal transplant. Both conserved end residues are part of each CDR3. The D gene is left open where the match is weak. A clone size is listed for some rows: how often the clone was seen (once, few, many), or a class if it is expanded.

j_gene	v_gene	d_gene	abundance	CDR3aa	CDR3nt
TRBJ2-7	TRBV7-2	TRBD2	-	CASSPSGSGYEQYF	TGTGCCAGCAGCCCGAGCGGGAGTGGTTACGAGCAGTACTTC
TRBJ2-7	TRBV15	TRBD2	-	CATSGSSGGYEQYF	TGTGCCACCAGCGGATCTAGCGGGGGCTACGAGCAGTACTTC
TRBJ1-5	TRBV25-1	-	-	CASSEGSAGADQPQHF	TGTGCCAGCAGTGAAGGATCCGCGGGGGCGGATCAGCCCCAGCATTTT
TRBJ2-2	TRBV4-1	-	-	CASSQRQVDTGELFF	TGCGCCAGCAGCCAAAGACAGGTGGACACCGGGGAGCTGTTTTTT
TRBJ2-1	TRBV13	-	-	CASSPRGFYSYNEQFF	TGTGCCAGCAGCCCTCGTGGTTTCTACTCCTACAATGAGCAGTTCTTC
TRBJ2-1	TRBV28	-	-	CASSLGYDSEQFF	TGTGCCAGCAGTTTAGGATATGACAGTGAGCAGTTCTTC
TRBJ2-7	TRBV15	TRBD2	-	CATSTSGTSGVYEQYF	TGTGCCACCAGCACCAGCGGGACTAGCGGAGTCTACGAGCAGTACTTC
TRBJ2-1	TRBV7-9	-	-	CASRPLSVKQFF	TGTGCCAGCCGCCCTCTCTCGGTTAAGCAGTTCTTC
TRBJ1-1	TRBV5-4	-	-	CASSVVTGRTEAFF	TGTGCCAGCAGCGTTGTAACAGGGCGGACTGAAGCTTTCTTT
TRBJ1-1	TRBV27	-	-	CASSPIQDVYTEAFF	TGTGCCAGCAGTCCTATACAGGATGTCTACACTGAAGCTTTCTTT
TRBJ2-1	TRBV7-7	TRBD2	-	CASSLAPQGLPSSYNEQFF	TGTGCCAGCAGCTTAGCCCCGCAGGGACTACCTAGCTCCTACAATGAGCAGTTCTTC
TRBJ2-5	TRBV6-6	-	-	CASTRRRETQYF	TGTGCCAGCACCCGGAGGCGAGAGACCCAGTACTTC
TRBJ2-7	TRBV4-1	-	-	CASSQDRRTGSYEQYF	TGCGCCAGCAGCCAGGATAGGCGGACTGGCTCCTACGAGCAGTACTTC
TRBJ2-5	TRBV10-3	-	once	CAISESGARQYF	TGTGCCATCAGTGAGTCCGGGGCTCGGCAGTACTTC
TRBJ1-1	TRBV4-2	-	-	CASSQGGRRDYPEAFF	TGTGCCAGCAGCCAAGGGGGTCGAAGGGACTACCCTGAAGCTTTCTTT
TRBJ1-2	TRBV27	TRBD1	-	CASFDGQGGYTF	TGTGCCAGCTTTGACGGACAGGGTGGCTACACCTTC
TRBJ2-7	TRBV9	TRBD2	-	CASSLTSGRAYEQYF	TGTGCCAGCAGCCTGACTAGCGGGAGGGCCTACGAGCAGTACTTC
TRBJ2-1	TRBV19	TRBD2	-	CASSSRTSGSAPLYNEQFF	TGTGCCAGTAGTTCTCGGACTAGCGGGAGCGCACCCCTTTACAATGAGCAGTTCTTC
TRBJ2-3	TRBV28	TRBD2	-	CASSLSNPVAGRYTQYF	TGTGCCAGCAGTTTATCCAACCCTGTAGCGGGAAGGTATACGCAGTATTTT
TRBJ2-6	TRBV7-9	TRBD1	-	CASSIGAGQGASGANVLTF	TGTGCCAGCAGCATAGGTGCCGGACAGGGGGCATCTGGGGCCAACGTCCTGACTTTC
TRBJ2-5	TRBV10-3	-	-	CAISESAVKVTQYF	TGTGCCATCAGTGAGTCGGCGGTGAAGGTAACCCAGTACTTC
TRBJ2-1	TRBV30	-	-	CAWSVYEQFF	TGTGCCTGGAGTGTTTATGAGCAGTTCTTC
TRBJ1-4	TRBV6-1	-	-	CASSETPPTNEKLFF	TGTGCCAGCAGTGAAACCCCACCAACTAATGAAAAACTGTTTTTT
TRBJ1-5	TRBV6-6	-	-	CASWRGSNQPQHF	TGTGCCAGCTGGAGGGGAAGCAATCAGCCCCAGCATTTT
TRBJ2-1	TRBV7-9	-	-	CASSLAVGEQFF	TGTGCCAGCAGCCTAGCTGTAGGTGAGCAGTTCTTC
TRBJ2-7	TRBV5-1	TRBD1	-	CASSLTGGYEQYF	TGCGCCAGCAGCTTGACAGGGGGCTACGAGCAGTACTTC